A selection of T cell receptor beta chains follows, all from one sample in a study of beta chain features in type 1 diabetes. Method: immunoSEQ multiplex PCR; TCRdb's copy keeps in-frame clones and lacks some. The data contain around 150,000 clones, 6.5% to 10% of them seen just once; the ten biggest clones take up 0.54%. Sequences were obtained from central memory CD4+ T cells from blood. The source of these receptors is a woman under 30 with type 1 diabetes. CDR3s include the opening cysteine and the closing phenylalanine or tryptophan. D genes are given only for firm matches. Not every row has a clone size; where given, it reads once, few, many or a size class.

v_call	j_call	clone_size	d_call	cdr3_aa	cdr3_nt
TRBV7-7	TRBJ2-5	NA	NA	CASSSGGGETQYF	TGTGCTAGCAGCTCCGGGGGAGGTGAGACCCAGTACTTC
TRBV30	TRBJ2-2	NA	NA	CAGGRGLANTGELFF	TGTGCCGGGGGGAGAGGACTGGCGAACACCGGGGAGCTGTTTTTT
TRBV7-2	TRBJ2-5	few	TRBD2	CASSLGGSTETQYF	TGTGCCAGCAGCTTGGGCGGGAGTACGGAGACCCAGTACTTC
TRBV7-3	TRBJ2-7	NA	TRBD2	CASSFGAAGAYEQYF	TGTGCCAGCAGCTTTGGGGCTGCGGGGGCCTACGAGCAGTACTTC
TRBV5-4	TRBJ2-1	few	TRBD1	CASSSRTGGDEQFF	TGTGCCAGCAGCTCTCGGACAGGGGGCGATGAGCAGTTCTTC
TRBV28	TRBJ1-2	few	TRBD1	CAGGTALGYTF	TGTGCCGGCGGGACAGCCCTCGGCTACACCTTC
TRBV7-2	TRBJ1-2	NA	NA	CASSLGDSSRGYGYTF	TGTGCCAGCAGCTTAGGAGATTCCAGTAGAGGCTATGGCTACACCTTC
TRBV5-6	TRBJ1-5	few	NA	CASSLPDQPQHF	TGTGCCAGCAGCTTGCCAGATCAGCCCCAGCATTTT
TRBV30	TRBJ1-4	few	NA	CAWALSGAGGKLFF	TGTGCCTGGGCCCTGAGCGGGGCGGGGGGAAAACTGTTTTTT
TRBV29-1	TRBJ2-7	NA	NA	CSVEGADGAVNEQYF	TGCAGCGTTGAAGGGGCAGATGGGGCCGTAAACGAGCAGTACTTC
TRBV23-1	TRBJ1-5	many	NA	CASSQSLEGPGNQPQHF	TGCGCCAGCAGTCAATCGCTTGAGGGCCCGGGCAATCAGCCCCAGCATTTT
TRBV5-6	TRBJ2-2	NA	NA	CASIPRDTNTGELFF	TGTGCCAGTATTCCTCGGGACACCAACACCGGGGAGCTGTTTTTT
TRBV7-6	TRBJ2-2	NA	NA	CASSLIQGDNGELFF	TGTGCCAGCAGCTTAATACAGGGTGACAACGGGGAGCTGTTTTTT
TRBV7-2	TRBJ1-5	many	NA	CASSFGQLNQPQHF	TGTGCCAGCAGCTTTGGACAGCTTAATCAGCCCCAGCATTTT
TRBV28	TRBJ2-7	NA	TRBD2	CASRWGGAYEQYF	TGTGCCAGCAGATGGGGGGGAGCCTACGAGCAGTACTTC
TRBV27	TRBJ2-1	few	TRBD2	CASQSSGRGNSYNEQFF	TGTGCCAGCCAATCTAGCGGGAGGGGGAACTCCTACAATGAGCAGTTCTTC
TRBV27	TRBJ2-5	NA	TRBD1	CASAATGTGGSETQYF	TGTGCCAGCGCGGCCACCGGGACAGGGGGAAGCGAGACCCAGTACTTC
TRBV7-9	TRBJ2-6	few	NA	CASMRWGANVLTF	TGTGCCAGCATGCGCTGGGGGGCCAACGTCCTGACTTTC
TRBV5-1	TRBJ2-5	NA	TRBD1	CASSEGQGETQYF	TGCGCCAGCAGCGAGGGACAGGGGGAGACCCAGTACTTC
TRBV9	TRBJ2-3	few	NA	CASSVNKPTDTQYF	TGTGCCAGCAGCGTGAATAAGCCCACAGATACGCAGTATTTT
TRBV7-2	TRBJ1-4	NA	NA	CASSPNQGSNEKLFF	TGTGCCAGCAGCCCGAACCAGGGGTCCAATGAAAAACTGTTTTTT
TRBV11-3	TRBJ1-1	NA	NA	CASSSSGDTEAFF	TGTGCCAGCAGTTCATCGGGGGACACTGAAGCTTTCTTT
TRBV7-9	TRBJ1-1	few	NA	CASSRRGTNTEAFF	TGTGCCAGCAGCCGCCGGGGGACCAACACTGAAGCTTTCTTT
TRBV5-1	TRBJ2-5	few	NA	CASHTGQETQYF	TGCGCCTCCCATACAGGACAGGAGACCCAGTACTTC
TRBV7-2	TRBJ2-3	NA	NA	CASGPYLRAGSTDTQYF	TGTGCCAGCGGCCCCTACTTGAGGGCGGGAAGCACAGATACGCAGTATTTT
TRBV9	TRBJ2-5	few	NA	CASSGGTARETQYF	TGTGCCAGCAGCGGCGGGACAGCCAGAGAGACCCAGTACTTC
TRBV28	TRBJ2-7	NA	TRBD1	CASSSGTGGYEQYF	TGTGCCAGCAGCAGCGGGACAGGGGGCTACGAGCAGTACTTC
TRBV28	TRBJ2-5	NA	TRBD2	CASRSGTSGAQGTQYF	TGTGCCAGCAGGTCGGGGACTAGCGGGGCCCAGGGGACCCAGTACTTC
TRBV9	TRBJ2-1	NA	TRBD2	CASTGTSTSYNEQFF	TGTGCCAGCACCGGGACTAGTACATCCTACAATGAGCAGTTCTTC
TRBV4-3	TRBJ2-7	NA	NA	CASSPSSDRAGYEQYF	TGCGCCAGCAGCCCTTCTTCCGATAGGGCGGGCTACGAGCAGTACTTC
TRBV10-3	TRBJ2-7	NA	NA	CAMSTASSYEQYF	TGTGCCATGTCGACAGCGAGTTCCTACGAGCAGTACTTC
TRBV28	TRBJ2-5	many	NA	CASSLVAQETQYF	TGTGCCAGCAGTTTGGTGGCCCAAGAGACCCAGTACTTC
TRBV5-6	TRBJ1-2	NA	NA	CASSAVGGDYGYTF	TGTGCCAGCAGCGCGGTGGGGGGGGACTATGGCTACACCTTC
TRBV4-2	TRBJ2-7	few	NA	CASSRIWGEVPYEQYF	TGTGCCAGCAGCCGGATCTGGGGGGAGGTACCTTACGAGCAGTACTTC
TRBV10-3	TRBJ2-5	few	NA	CAISADTQLRGGWETQYF	TGTGCCATCAGTGCTGACACCCAGCTGAGAGGAGGCTGGGAGACCCAGTACTTC
TRBV15	TRBJ2-7	few	TRBD1	CATSRDRVAYEQYF	TGTGCCACCAGTAGGGACAGGGTGGCCTACGAGCAGTACTTC
TRBV30	TRBJ2-1	NA	TRBD2	CAWRSSGSPVEQFF	TGTGCCTGGAGATCTAGCGGGAGCCCGGTGGAGCAGTTCTTC
TRBV6-5	TRBJ2-7	few	TRBD1	CASSYSTGVSYEQYF	TGTGCCAGCAGTTACTCGACAGGGGTGTCCTACGAGCAGTACTTC
TRBV4-2	TRBJ2-3	NA	TRBD2	CASSQYSRDYSTDTQYF	TGTGCCAGCAGCCAATACTCCCGGGACTACTCCACAGATACGCAGTATTTT
TRBV19	TRBJ2-1	NA	NA	CASSIYGEQFF	TGTGCCAGTAGTATATACGGTGAGCAGTTCTTC
TRBV7-2	TRBJ2-1	NA	NA	CASSPGGLGKQFF	TGTGCCAGCAGCCCGGGTGGGCTCGGGAAGCAGTTCTTC